This TCR beta chain was sequenced in a study of OX40 agonist ivuxolimab in advanced cancers. At the level of the whole study: Ivuxolimab was a fully human IgG2 agonistic monoclonal antibody targeting the costimulatory receptor OX40 (CD134). Intravenous ivuxolimab was administered to patients every 2 weeks at six dose levels: 0.01, 0.1, 0.3, 1.5, 3 and 10 mg/kg. Of the approximately 50 dose-escalation patients, hepatocellular carcinoma was present in about 20, melanoma in some 15, renal cell carcinoma in 9 and head and neck cancer in 9. A male proportion of 82.7% and a mean age of 60 years, ranging from about 23 to 90, were recorded for the dose-escalation cohort. Prior anti-PD-1, anti-PD-L1 or anti-CTLA-4 therapy was permitted, and checkpoint inhibitors had been received by about 36% of dose-escalation patients. Partial responses occurred in three dose-escalation patients, of whom one had hepatocellular carcinoma and two had cutaneous melanoma. Peripheral TCRbeta sequencing was intended to test whether TCR sequence diversity was altered and clonal T-cell expansion was caused by ivuxolimab. The monotherapy dose-escalation portion (N of about 47 patients) of the phase I ivuxolimab trial is reported in the paper.

Details on this clone: The antigen this receptor binds is unknown. The input lacks base qualities; no much larger clone sits a single base away.

What the study reported, not specific to this receptor: Low levels of normalized T-cell clonal expansion were also seen in some nonresponding patients. On average, CD8+ T cells showed more expanded clones than CD4+ T cells after ivuxolimab. Partial responders in the 0.1-3.0 mg/kg groups had among the lowest normalized peripheral clonal expansion, especially among CD8+ T cells. Antigen specificity was not determined for the clonally expanded peripheral T cells. At doses from 0.1 to 3.0 mg/kg, clonal expansion was seen in both CD4+ and CD8+ blood T cells between baseline and week 6.

For sequencing of the TCRbeta CDR3 region, genomic DNA was extracted from the sorted cells. The immunoSEQ Assay was used for sequencing of TCRbeta CDR3 regions. TCRdb holds this immuneACCESS table with in-frame rearrangements only. Some clones are missing; in checked studies, unresolved V genes explain under half, and the rest has no known cause. The sample records about 110,000 clones, more than 70% of which are singletons. The ten biggest clones cover 0.27% of the sample. The trial excluded patients who had a history of autoimmune disease or were on systemic immunosuppression. Peripheral blood for TCR sequencing was collected from all dose cohorts at baseline, on cycle 4 day 1, and on cycle 7 day 1. The samples were drawn from a first-in-human, open-label, multicenter phase I dose-escalation trial of ivuxolimab. Adults with locally advanced or metastatic melanoma, renal cell, hepatocellular, or head and neck squamous cell carcinoma were enrolled in the trial. Before TCR sequencing, CD4+ T cells and CD8+ T cells were sorted from peripheral blood as separate populations.

The sequencing used CD4+ or CD8+ T cells sorted from blood, collected in a trial of the OX40 agonist ivuxolimab. This TCR came from an adult with an advanced solid tumor such as melanoma, head and neck, liver or kidney cancer.

The CDR3 is CASSFLAPSTDTQYF. Read as DNA, the sequence is TGTGCCAGCAGCTTCCTAGCACCTAGCACAGATACGCAGTATTTT. The receptor chain draws on TRBV7-2 and TRBJ2-3; the D gene is possibly TRBD2, with 5 bases matching. Inclusive of the bounding cysteine and phenylalanine, the CDR3 is 15 residues long. Only CDR3 DNA is held: 45 bases, read in frame from base 1. Relative to germline, V is 3 bases shorter and J is 0 bases shorter, with 10 bases between their ends. CDR1 and CDR2, per the germline V gene, are SGHTA and FQGNSA.